The T cell receptor beta chain under discussion was sequenced for a study of a mutant IDH1 vaccine in newly diagnosed glioma (dated by TCRdb to about 2021). With regard to the full study: Across visits V03 through V10, patients got a total of eight vaccinations, given in weeks 1, 3, 5, 7, 11, 15, 19 and 23. Peripheral blood was collected at six visits: V03 (baseline), V05, V07, V10, V12 and V13. Before enrollment, patients had received standard therapy of radiotherapy alone, temozolomide alone, or radiochemotherapy with temozolomide; most received the combination. For exploratory analyses, about 25 treated patients had longitudinal TCRB deep sequencing done wherever samples were available. Of the roughly 32 patients who were treated, around 60% were male and approximately 40% were female, and the mean age was approximately 40 years. In the chemotherapy-containing groups, vaccination started alongside temozolomide cycles, whereas in patients who had radiotherapy alone it started 4-6 weeks after radiotherapy. Results the study describes overall, beyond this receptor: No apparent relationship was observed between pseudoprogression and alterations in the top peripheral T cell clonotypes detected by TCRB sequencing. Across multiple MHC alleles, vaccine-induced immune responses were seen in 90% to 95% of patients. PBMC samples for TCRB deep sequencing were selected based on availability. It was noted by the authors that analyses of patient blood samples could not be reproduced owing to sample limitations.

A note on this clone: Its antigen remains undetermined. No much larger clonotype is one base removed from it; base qualities were not supplied.

Library creation used the immunoSEQ multiplex PCR assay. The hsTCRB Kit was used according to the manufacturer's protocol to amplify rearranged TCR beta chain sequences. TCRB libraries were sequenced on an Illumina MiSeq. Regarding the original processing steps: The kit vendor's proprietary platform handled demultiplexing, trimming and gene mapping. The table comes from immuneACCESS by way of TCRdb, which keeps in-frame sequences with V and J called. Part of the clones is missing from these tables; in studies checked, under half for an unresolved V gene and the rest for unknown reasons. V, J and clone size reflect that table, while D and trimming were determined from the DNA. Recorded for this sample are 60,000 or so clones; roughly 81% of them occurred a single time. The ten top clones hold roughly 4% of the sample. Read against the paper, the sample's time point label means: week 23, last vaccination. Each vaccine dose, consisting of 300 ug of a 20-mer mutant IDH1 peptide in Montanide, was administered subcutaneously with topical imiquimod. The donors had newly diagnosed IDH1-mutant astrocytomas of WHO grade 3 or 4 that showed loss of nuclear ATRX. The samples were drawn from NOA16, a multicentre, single-arm, open-label phase I trial in Germany that tested a mutant IDH1 peptide vaccine in humans for the first time. The DNeasy Blood and Tissue Kit was used to extract genomic DNA from EDTA blood for TCRB sequencing.

The germline V gene sets CDR1 to SQVTM and CDR2 to ANQGSEA. From its cysteine to its phenylalanine, the CDR3 spans 16 amino acids. Only the CDR3 DNA stays, 48 bases, in frame from base 1. V was cut back by 6 bases and J by 5 bases, leaving a gap of 26 bases between them. This receptor chain uses TRBV29-1 and TRBJ2-7, with the D gene uncertain. This clonotype originated in a man aged 25 to 45 with glioma. The sequences come from PBMCs, collected from a glioma patient whose treatment included an IDH1 peptide vaccine. DNA sequence: TGCAGCGTCCTAACCCCGACACGGAGCACCGAGGACGAGCAGTACTTC. Translated, this gives CSVLTPTRSTEDEQYF.